What follows describes a single T cell receptor beta chain. Then a second PCR, running about 6 to 11 cycles, was carried out with a sample-barcoded 5' primer and a J-beta primer mix. TCRdb processed the 5' RACE reads anew with MiXCR; each CDR3 protein has one entry. The sample has fewer than 1.5 million distinct CDR3 sequences, about 40% seen once. Trimming left V 0 bases short and J 7 bases short, with 11 bases between. The germline gives CDR1 SGDLS, CDR2 YYNGEE. The CDR3 length is 14 residues. The entry originates in a study of blood T cells in healthy people across ages. The receptor's source is a woman aged 18-30 years in good health. The genes are TRBV9 and TRBJ2-1; D not resolved. Sequenced material: blood. This CDR3 is CASSVVNSPNEQFF. CDR3 DNA: TGTGCCAGCAGCGTAGTCAACAGCCCGAATGAGCAGTTCTTC. The whole variable domain, filled in from reference TRBV9 and TRBJ2-1, reads DSGVTQTPKHLITATGQRVTLRCSPRSGDLSVYWYQQSLDQGLQFLIQYYNGEERAKGNILERFSAQQFPDLHSELNLSSLELGDSALYFCASSVVNSPNEQFFGPGTRLTVL.